The 7 T cell receptor beta chains in this list originate from one sample, sequenced in a study of blood T cell repertoires in COVID-19. TCRdb keeps only in-frame clones here, not all; method: immunoSEQ multiplex PCR. The table has nearly 200,000 clones, less than 90% seen once; the top ten hold 0.7% to 0.95%. Sequencing input: peripheral blood. Every receptor here comes from a woman in her 70s with acute or convalescent COVID-19.

The chain has TRBV6-2 or TRBV6-3 and TRBJ1-3; TRBD1 agrees at 8 bases. V shed 4 bases and J 2 bases; nucleotides not matched to a gene: 4. The CDR3 loop spans 15 amino acids. Germline V gene lookup returns CDR1 MNHEY and CDR2 SVGEGT. This CDR3 is CASSSSDRAGNTIYF. In DNA, the CDR3 is TGTGCCAGCAGTTCCTCGGACAGGGCTGGAAACACCATATATTTT.

This clone was seen just once. This sequence joins TRBV11-2 and TRBJ1-1, with a weak D call TRBD1 (6 bases). Germline loops: CDR1 SGHAT, CDR2 FQNNGV. The CDR3 is 14 residues long. Trimming stripped 0 bases from V and 4 bases from J, with 9 bases between. The CDR3 sequence is CASSLEAGVTEAFF. In nucleotides, the CDR3 is TGTGCCAGCAGCTTAGAGGCAGGGGTCACTGAAGCTTTCTTT.

The chain is built from TRBV5-1 and TRBJ2-7, with 9 bases identical to TRBD1. Germline loops: CDR1 SGHRS, CDR2 YFSETQ. The trim removed 4 bases at V and 5 bases at J, leaving 7 bases unmatched. The CDR3 is 14 amino acids. This CDR3 reads CASSGGQGFHEQYF. The CDR3 DNA reads TGCGCCAGCAGCGGGGGACAGGGTTTCCACGAGCAGTACTTC.

This sequence joins TRBV19 and TRBJ2-7, with TRBD1 identical over 9 bases. Trimming removed 1 base from V and 2 bases from J; junction bases left unmatched: 9. Germline CDR1 reads LNHDA; CDR2 reads SQIVND (reference sequence). This CDR3 has 17 residues. CDR3 DNA: TGTGCCAGTAGTATAGTCCCCAGGACAGGGGTTACCTACGAGCAGTACTTC. Translated, it gives CASSIVPRTGVTYEQYF.

This clone showed up just a few times. The chain joins TRBV28 to TRBJ1-2, with 9 nucleotides matching TRBD1. Unmatched junction bases numbered 8, after V lost 5 bases and J lost 4 bases. The CDR3 sequence is 15 residues long. From germline, CDR1 is MDHEN and CDR2 SYDVKM. CDR3 bases: TGTGCCAGCAGTCATACAGGGGGCGTGTCCTATGGCTACACCTTC. It encodes CASSHTGGVSYGYTF.

This chain connects TRBV5-1 to TRBJ1-1, with D possibly being TRBD1 (5 bases). The V end was cut by 1 base, the J end by 0 bases, with 10 bases between. Germline-derived CDR1 and CDR2 are SGHRS and YFSETQ. There are 15 residues in the CDR3. Written as DNA, the CDR3 is TGCGCCAGCAGCTTGAATACAGGCTTGAACACTGAAGCTTTCTTT. Amino acids: CASSLNTGLNTEAFF.

The chain has TRBV2 and TRBJ2-6; a weak D match, TRBD1 (5 bases). Per germline, CDR1 SNHLY and CDR2 FYNNEI. V gave up 8 bases and J gave up 4 bases, with 15 bases separating them. The CDR3 totals 15 residues. DNA of the CDR3: TGTGCCAGCGGTAACGCAGGGCTCGGGGCCAACGTCCTGACTTTC. Protein: CASGNAGLGANVLTF.